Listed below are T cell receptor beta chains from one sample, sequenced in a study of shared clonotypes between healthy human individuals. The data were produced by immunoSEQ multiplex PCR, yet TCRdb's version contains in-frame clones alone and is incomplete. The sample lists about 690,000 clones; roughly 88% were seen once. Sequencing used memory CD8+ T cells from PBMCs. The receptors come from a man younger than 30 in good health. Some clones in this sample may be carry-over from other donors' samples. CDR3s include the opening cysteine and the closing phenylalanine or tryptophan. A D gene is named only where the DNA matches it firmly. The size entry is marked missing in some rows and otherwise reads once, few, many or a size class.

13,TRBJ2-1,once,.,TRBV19,TGTGCCAGTAGACAACAGGACTACAATGAGCAGTTCTTC,CASRQQDYNEQFF
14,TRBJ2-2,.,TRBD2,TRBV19,TGTGCCAGTAGTAAGCTAGCGGGAGCCGGGGAGCTGTTTTTT,CASSKLAGAGELFF
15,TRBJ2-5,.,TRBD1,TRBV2,TGTGCCAGCAGTACAGGGGGCGGGGAGGTAGAGACCCAGTACTTC,CASSTGGGEVETQYF
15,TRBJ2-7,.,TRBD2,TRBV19,TGTGCCAGTAGTATTGAACTAGCGGGGGCCTACGAGCAGTACTTC,CASSIELAGAYEQYF
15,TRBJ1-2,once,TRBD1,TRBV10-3,TGTGCCATCAGGGAGGGGACAGGGACCAACTATGGCTACACCTTC,CAIREGTGTNYGYTF
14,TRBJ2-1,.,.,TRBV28,TGTGCCAGCAGTTTATGGGCGGCCCACAATGAGCAGTTCTTC,CASSLWAAHNEQFF
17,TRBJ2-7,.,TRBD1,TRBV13,TGTGCCAGCAGCCCCCAATCCCGGACAGGGGTTGGGTACGAGCAGTACTTC,CASSPQSRTGVGYEQYF
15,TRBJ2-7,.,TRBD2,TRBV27,TGTGCCAGCAGCCCCGGACTAGCGGGCTCCTACGAGCAGTACTTC,CASSPGLAGSYEQYF
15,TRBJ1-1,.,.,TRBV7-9,TGTGCCAGCAGCCCGCGCTTTGGGGCCAACACTGAAGCTTTCTTT,CASSPRFGANTEAFF
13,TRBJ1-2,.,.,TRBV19,TGTGCCAGTATTGACAACTGGAGCTATGGCTACACCTTC,CASIDNWSYGYTF
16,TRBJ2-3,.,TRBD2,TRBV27,TGTGCCAGCAGTTTATTGGCTAGCGGCCGCACAGATACGCAGTATTTT,CASSLLASGRTDTQYF
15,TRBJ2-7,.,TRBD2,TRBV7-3,TGTGCCAGCAGCCAAGGCAGCGGGAGGGTCTACGAGCAGTACTTC,CASSQGSGRVYEQYF
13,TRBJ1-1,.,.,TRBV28,TGTGCCAGCAGTTTATTCAGGGTCCCCGAAGCTTTCTTT,CASSLFRVPEAFF
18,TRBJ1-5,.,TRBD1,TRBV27,TGTGCCAGCAGTTCCCTCCCCTTACCACGGACAGGTCATCAGCCCCAGCATTTT,CASSSLPLPRTGHQPQHF
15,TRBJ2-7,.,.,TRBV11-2,TGTGCCAGCAGCTTAGTCGGGGGTAACCCCTACGAGCAGTACTTC,CASSLVGGNPYEQYF
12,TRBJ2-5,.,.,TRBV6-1,TGTGCCAGCAGTGAGTTTTTCGGGACCCAGTACTTC,CASSEFFGTQYF
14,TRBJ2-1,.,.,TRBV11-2,TGTGCCAGCACCGACAGGAGTGTCACCAATGAGCAGTTCTTC,CASTDRSVTNEQFF
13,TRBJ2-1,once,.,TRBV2,TGTGCCAGCAGTGACCCTAGCCTCGGTGAGCAGTTCTTC,CASSDPSLGEQFF
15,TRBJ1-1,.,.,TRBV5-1,TGCGCCAGCAGCTTGGGGCAGGCAACAATCACTGAAGCTTTCTTT,CASSLGQATITEAFF
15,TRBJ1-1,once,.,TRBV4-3,TGCGCCAGCAGCCAAGACAGGGGAATGAACACTGAAGCTTTCTTT,CASSQDRGMNTEAFF
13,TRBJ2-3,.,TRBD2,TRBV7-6,TGTGCCAGCAGCACAAGGCGGGGGGGTACGCAGTATTTT,CASSTRRGGTQYF
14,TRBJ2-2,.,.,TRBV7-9,TGTGCCAGCAGCCCAGCAGGCAGGGTCGGGGAGCTGTTTTTT,CASSPAGRVGELFF
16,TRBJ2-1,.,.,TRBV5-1,TGCGCCAGCAGCCCCGATTTTTATAGCTCCTACAATGAGCAGTTCTTC,CASSPDFYSSYNEQFF
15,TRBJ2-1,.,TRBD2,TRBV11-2,TGTGCCAGCAGCACCGGGACTAGCGCGTTCGGTGAGCAGTTCTTC,CASSTGTSAFGEQFF
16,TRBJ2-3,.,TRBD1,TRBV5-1,TGCGCCAGCAGTTTGGAAACAACAACAGGGGAAGATACGCAGTATTTT,CASSLETTTGEDTQYF
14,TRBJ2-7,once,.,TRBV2,TGTGCCAGCAGCTATAGGGACCCCTCCTACGAGCAGTACTTC,CASSYRDPSYEQYF
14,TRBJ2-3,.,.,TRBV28,TGTGCCAGCAGTTTCTCTCCGGGAGTGGATACGCAGTATTTT,CASSFSPGVDTQYF
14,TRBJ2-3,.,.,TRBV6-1,TGTGCCAGCAACGAGGGACCAGAGTGGAATACGCAGTATTTT,CASNEGPEWNTQYF
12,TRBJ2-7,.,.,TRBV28,TGTGCCAGCACTAGCGACTCCTACGAGCAGTACTTC,CASTSDSYEQYF
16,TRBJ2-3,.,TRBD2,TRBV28,TGTGCCAGCAGTTTATGGGCTAGCGGGAACCCAGATACGCAGTATTTT,CASSLWASGNPDTQYF
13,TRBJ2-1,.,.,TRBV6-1,TGTGCCAGCAGTGAACGTTATGGATATGAGCAGTTCTTC,CASSERYGYEQFF
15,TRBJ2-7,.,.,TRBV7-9,TGTGCCAGCAGAAACACGAGGGAGAGCTCCTACGAGCAGTACTTC,CASRNTRESSYEQYF
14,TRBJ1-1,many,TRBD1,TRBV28,TGTGCCAGCACCCTGGACAGGGGGAGGGCTGAAGCTTTCTTT,CASTLDRGRAEAFF
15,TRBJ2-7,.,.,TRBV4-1,TGCGCCAGCAGTCACAGGGCAGGGAGCATCTACGAGCAGTACTTC,CASSHRAGSIYEQYF
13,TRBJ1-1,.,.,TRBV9,TGTGCCAGCAGCCCAGGGACAACGCCTGAAGCTTTCTTT,CASSPGTTPEAFF
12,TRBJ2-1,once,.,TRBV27,TGTGCCAGCAGTTTAAGGCCTGGCGAGCAGTTCTTC,CASSLRPGEQFF
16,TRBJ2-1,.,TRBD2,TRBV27,TGTGCCAGCAGTTTGTTACTAGCGGGAGGTTACAATGAGCAGTTCTTC,CASSLLLAGGYNEQFF
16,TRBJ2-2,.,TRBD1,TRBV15,TGTGCCACCAGCAGCAAAAGGGACAGACCCACCGGGGAGCTGTTTTTT,CATSSKRDRPTGELFF
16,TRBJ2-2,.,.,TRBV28,TGTGCCAGCAGTTGGATAGCAACAAAACGGACCGGGGAGCTGTTTTTT,CASSWIATKRTGELFF
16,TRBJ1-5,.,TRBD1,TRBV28,TGTGCCAGCAGTTTATGGGCAGGGGGCCGTAATCAGCCCCAGCATTTT,CASSLWAGGRNQPQHF
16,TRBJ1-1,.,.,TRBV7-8,TGTGCCAGCAGCGCTGCTATTCCGCCCTTAGGCACTGAAGCTTTCTTT,CASSAAIPPLGTEAFF
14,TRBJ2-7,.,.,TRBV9,TGTGCCAGCAGCGTAACTAGCCAATCGGGAGAGCAGTACTTC,CASSVTSQSGEQYF
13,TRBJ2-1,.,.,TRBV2,TGTGCCAGCAGACAGGACGTTCGCAATGAGCAGTTCTTC,CASRQDVRNEQFF
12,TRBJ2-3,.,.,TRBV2,TGTGCCAGCAGTCAAGTGGGAGATACGCAGTATTTT,CASSQVGDTQYF
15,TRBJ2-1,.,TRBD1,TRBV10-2,TGCGCCAGCAGTGAGTACCGCCGGGACAGCAATGAGCAGTTCTTC,CASSEYRRDSNEQFF
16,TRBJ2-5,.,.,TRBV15,TGTGCCACCAGCAGAGATGGGGGTCAGTACCAAGAGACCCAGTACTTC,CATSRDGGQYQETQYF
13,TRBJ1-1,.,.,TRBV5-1,TGCGCCAGCAGCTTGACAGGGAAGGCTGAAGCTTTCTTT,CASSLTGKAEAFF
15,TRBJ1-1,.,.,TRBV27,TGTGCCAGCAGTTTATTGGCAGGGCAGCACACTGAAGCTTTCTTT,CASSLLAGQHTEAFF
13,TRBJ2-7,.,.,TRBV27,TGTGCCAGCAGTTTGGACAACTCCCTCGAGCAGTACTTC,CASSLDNSLEQYF
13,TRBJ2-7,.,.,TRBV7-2,TGTGCCAGCAGCTTAGCGGGTCCTTACGAGCAGTACTTC,CASSLAGPYEQYF